This is a list of T cell receptor beta chains from one sample in a study of blood T cells in healthy people across ages. TCRdb re-called the 5' RACE reads through MiXCR, storing one row per CDR3 protein. Of under 2 million distinct CDR3 sequences in the sample, about 31% were seen once. Sequencing was carried out using blood. Every receptor here comes from a woman aged 25 to 39 in good health. CDR3s include the opening cysteine and the closing phenylalanine or tryptophan. The D gene is left open where the match is weak. Size is omitted from some rows. Given values are once, few, many or a class for expanded clones.

j_gene,abundance,len,v_gene,d_gene,CDR3nt,CDR3aa
TRBJ1-1,few,12,TRBV29-1,NA,TGCAGCGTCCAATACCGGAACACTGAAGCTTTCTTT,CSVQYRNTEAFF
TRBJ1-2,few,14,TRBV5-1,NA,TGCGCCAGCAGCTTTAATTCCCAGATGGATGGCTACACCTTC,CASSFNSQMDGYTF
TRBJ2-3,once,15,TRBV28,NA,TGTGCCAGCAGTTTACTTACCCACAAGGGTGATACGCAGTATTTT,CASSLLTHKGDTQYF
TRBJ1-1,NA,13,TRBV20-1,NA,TGCAGTGCTTCTACAGGGAGTGGCACTGAAGCTTTCTTT,CSASTGSGTEAFF
TRBJ2-5,few,16,TRBV2,NA,TGTGCCAGCAGTGTTAGAGAGGGACAACTACAAGAGACCCAGTACTTC,CASSVREGQLQETQYF
TRBJ1-5,NA,14,TRBV9,NA,TGTGCCAGCAGCCCGAACAGGGCGGATCAGCCCCAGCATTTT,CASSPNRADQPQHF
TRBJ2-7,NA,14,TRBV11-2,TRBD2,TGTGCCAGCAGCTTAGCGGGAGGCTGGTCAGGGCAGTACTTC,CASSLAGGWSGQYF
TRBJ2-3,few,14,TRBV6-4,NA,TGTGCCAGCGGCCGGGACGGAAGCACAGATACGCAGTATTTT,CASGRDGSTDTQYF
TRBJ2-7,few,16,TRBV25-1,NA,TGTGCCAGCAGTGCCCCGAGCCGTTGGTTAACCTACGAGCAGTACTTC,CASSAPSRWLTYEQYF
TRBJ2-7,NA,14,TRBV20-1,TRBD2,TGCAGTGCTCCGAAAGTAGCGGGGAACTACGAGCAGTACTTC,CSAPKVAGNYEQYF
TRBJ2-1,NA,14,TRBV20-1,TRBD1,TGCAGTGCTACACCGGGACAGGGGGGGAATGAGCAGTTCTTC,CSATPGQGGNEQFF
TRBJ2-3,NA,15,TRBV20-1,NA,TGCAGTGCTAGAGCCCCCGGGCAGACACTTTGGACGCAGTATTTT,CSARAPGQTLWTQYF
TRBJ1-1,many,11,TRBV20-1,NA,TGCAGTGCTAGAAGCGGCAGTGAAGCTTTCTTT,CSARSGSEAFF
TRBJ1-1,many,19,TRBV27,TRBD1,TGTGCCAGCAGTCGCCGCCTAACCGGGACAGGGGGCTGGAACACTGAAGCTTTCTTT,CASSRRLTGTGGWNTEAFF
TRBJ2-2,few,14,TRBV20-1,TRBD2,TGCAGTGCTAGAGATGGGGGAGGGGCCGGGGAGCTGTTTTTT,CSARDGGGAGELFF
TRBJ1-1,NA,16,TRBV3-1,NA,TGTGCCAGCAGCCAAGACTTTGGACAAATGAACACTGAAGCTTTCTTT,CASSQDFGQMNTEAFF
TRBJ2-7,many,14,TRBV28,TRBD2,TGTGCCAGCAGCCTAGGACTAGCCCTCCACGAGCAGTACTTC,CASSLGLALHEQYF
TRBJ2-5,many,11,TRBV29-1,NA,TGCAGCGTTAACAGCCAAGAGACCCAGTACTTC,CSVNSQETQYF
TRBJ2-3,NA,13,TRBV28,NA,TGTGCCAGCAGTTCCGGACGGCCAGATACGCAGTATTTT,CASSSGRPDTQYF
TRBJ2-5,NA,19,TRBV20-1,TRBD2,TGCAGTGCTAGGTCTAGGGTAGCGGGGGGGCCTTTGGGGCAAGAGACCCAGTACTTC,CSARSRVAGGPLGQETQYF
TRBJ1-2,few,13,TRBV11-2,NA,TGTGCTACCCAGCTACGGAGTAACTATGGCTACACCTTC,CATQLRSNYGYTF
TRBJ2-7,NA,13,TRBV5-1,NA,TGCGCCAGCTCTCCTGACAGGTTGGACGAGCAGTACTTC,CASSPDRLDEQYF
TRBJ1-1,NA,14,TRBV18,NA,TGTGCCAGCTCAATTACGTGGATGAACACTGAAGCTTTCTTT,CASSITWMNTEAFF
TRBJ1-2,few,16,TRBV6-1,TRBD1,TGTGCCAGCAGTGAAGCCGGGACAGGTCCTCTCTATGGCTACACCTTC,CASSEAGTGPLYGYTF
TRBJ1-1,few,13,TRBV7-9,NA,TGTGCCAGCAGTCCCAGAGGACAGATTGAAGCTTTCTTT,CASSPRGQIEAFF
TRBJ2-5,many,12,TRBV12-3/TRBV12-4,NA,TGTGCCAGCAGTACTAGTCTAGAGACCCAGTACTTC,CASSTSLETQYF
TRBJ2-1,many,15,TRBV5-1,NA,TGCGCCAGCAGCTTAGGAACATATCTTCGCGATGAGCAGTTCTTC,CASSLGTYLRDEQFF
TRBJ2-7,NA,15,TRBV5-1,NA,TGCGCCAGCAGCTTGTCTTCTCGGGGTTCCTACGAGCAGTACTTC,CASSLSSRGSYEQYF
TRBJ1-2,NA,13,TRBV3-1,NA,TGTGCCAGCAGCCCTGGACTGACTTTCGGCTACACCTTC,CASSPGLTFGYTF
TRBJ2-7,few,16,TRBV7-9,TRBD2,TGTGCCAGCAGCTCCTCTAGCGGGGGGACCCCCTACGAGCAGTACTTC,CASSSSSGGTPYEQYF
TRBJ2-5,NA,15,TRBV6-5,NA,TGTGCCAGCAGTTACGGGGGGACCAGGGGAGAGGCCCAGTACTTC,CASSYGGTRGEAQYF
TRBJ2-1,few,19,TRBV7-8,TRBD2,TGTGCCAGCAGCCCACGACTAGCGGGGGGAACTTTTGGCCCCAATGAGCAGTTCTTC,CASSPRLAGGTFGPNEQFF
TRBJ2-5,many,14,TRBV10-3,NA,TGTGCCATCAGTGAATTTAGGACAGAAGAGACCCAGTACTTC,CAISEFRTEETQYF
TRBJ1-5,NA,12,TRBV10-3,NA,TGTGCCATCAGTGAGCCTGGGGAGCCCCAGCATTTT,CAISEPGEPQHF
TRBJ2-1,few,17,TRBV12-5,TRBD2,TGTGCTAGTGGTTTGCCCAGGGGACTAGCGGGAGATAATGAGCAGTTCTTC,CASGLPRGLAGDNEQFF
TRBJ2-5,NA,13,TRBV2,NA,TGTGCCAGCAAGACAGGCCCTCTGGAGACCCAGTACTTC,CASKTGPLETQYF
TRBJ2-5,NA,14,TRBV7-6,TRBD2,TGTGCCAGCAGCTTAGCGGGGGGGTCCCCGACCCAGTACTTC,CASSLAGGSPTQYF
TRBJ2-1,few,16,TRBV5-1,TRBD2,TGCGCCAGCAGCTTGTCTAGCGGGGGCCTCAACAATGAGCAGTTCTTC,CASSLSSGGLNNEQFF
TRBJ1-2,NA,18,TRBV7-3,NA,TGTGCCAGCAGCTTAGAATTGGTGCGGGGGGCGTCCCTCTATGGCTACACCTTC,CASSLELVRGASLYGYTF
TRBJ2-1,few,15,TRBV27,TRBD2,TGTGCCAGCAGTGAAGCGGGAGATTCTTCAAATGAGCAGTTCTTC,CASSEAGDSSNEQFF
TRBJ2-1,NA,17,TRBV6-5,NA,TGTGCCAGCAGTTACTCCGCCGGGACACCTCATGACAATGAGCAGTTCTTC,CASSYSAGTPHDNEQFF
TRBJ1-2,few,10,TRBV29-1,NA,TGCAGCGTTCGCCAGAATGGCTACACCTTC,CSVRQNGYTF
TRBJ1-5,NA,15,TRBV28,TRBD1,TGTGCCAGCAGTGCCGGGGACAGTAGCAATCAGCCCCAGCATTTT,CASSAGDSSNQPQHF
TRBJ1-2,NA,15,TRBV6-5,NA,TGTGCCAGCAGTTACCGGACATTCGGGCCCTATGGCTACACCTTC,CASSYRTFGPYGYTF
TRBJ1-1,few,13,TRBV12-3/TRBV12-4,NA,TGTGCCAGCATACAGGGTCCTAGGACTGAAGCTTTCTTT,CASIQGPRTEAFF
TRBJ1-2,few,15,TRBV7-2,TRBD1,TGTGCCAGCAACTCCTACGGGACAGGGAGGAGAGGCTACACCTTC,CASNSYGTGRRGYTF
TRBJ2-5,many,15,TRBV4-2,NA,TGTGCCAGCAGCCAAGTGGGAGAGGGGATAGGGGCCCAGTACTTC,CASSQVGEGIGAQYF
TRBJ2-1,NA,12,TRBV14,NA,TGTGCCAGCAGCTATTACAGGGCTGAGCAGTTCTTC,CASSYYRAEQFF
TRBJ1-2,many,15,TRBV4-1,NA,TGCGCCAGCAGCCAAGGGGGACGGACTAACTATGGCTACACCTTC,CASSQGGRTNYGYTF
TRBJ1-5,once,14,TRBV27,NA,TGTGCCAGCAGGCCGAGGGGGGTGGTTCAGCCCCAGCATTTT,CASRPRGVVQPQHF
TRBJ2-3,few,14,TRBV20-1,NA,TGCAGTGCTACAGCGCGCCTGAGCACAGATACGCAGTATTTT,CSATARLSTDTQYF
TRBJ2-3,NA,13,TRBV3-1,NA,TGTGCCAGCAGCCAAAATCCGGGTGATACGCAGTATTTT,CASSQNPGDTQYF
TRBJ2-5,few,13,TRBV6-1,NA,TGTGCCAGCAGGGCTCCAGGGGTAGAGACCCAGTACTTC,CASRAPGVETQYF
TRBJ2-3,many,17,TRBV10-3,NA,TGTGCCATCAGTGAGTTTGGGCCGACAACTAGCACAGATACGCAGTATTTT,CAISEFGPTTSTDTQYF